This T cell receptor (beta chain) was recovered during a study of control samples from healthy donors and cancer patients. This table comes from immunoSEQ multiplex PCR, and its TCRdb copy is limited to in-frame clones, with some not included. The sample includes about 110,000 clones, around 89% of them seen just once. Trimming pared 7 bases from V and 3 bases from J, leaving 13 bases between. The CDR3 extends over 14 amino acids. Germline assignment: CDR1 MNHNY and CDR2 SVGAGI (reference sequence). This TCR derives from a woman in her forties or fifties in good health. The chain carries TRBV6-6 and TRBJ1-5; TRBD1 is a possible D gene (5 bases). Sequenced input: blood. CDR3 region: CASTPRQINQPQHF. As DNA, the CDR3 is TGTGCCAGCACTCCCCGACAGATCAATCAGCCCCAGCATTTT.